The 18 T cell receptor beta chains below come from one sample, sequenced in a study of T cells in lung cancer brain metastases. Clones were read by immunoSEQ multiplex PCR, and TCRdb kept only the in-frame ones, dropping some. The table shows 5,000 to 7,000 clones, with 75% to 90% occurring only once. Sequencing used tumor tissue from a brain metastasis. These receptors were taken from a man aged 50 to 60 with non-small cell lung cancer that had spread to the brain.

Worth noting for this clone: The junction departs from germline at one end; a sequencing error may be responsible. This chain links TRBV13 with TRBJ2-1; possible D gene TRBD2, 5 bases. The CDR3 totals 12 residues. The germline V gene has CDR1 PRHDT and CDR2 FYEKMQ (reference sequence). This CDR3 reads CASSSPNRGPVF. In nucleotides, the CDR3 is TGTGCCAGCAGCTCCCCCAACCGCGGGCCGGTCTTC.

The CDR3 DNA is TGTGCCAGCAGCGTAATTGGCGGGGGGGGAATTACAGATACGCAGTATTTT. Protein: CASSVIGGGGITDTQYF. V is TRBV9 and J is TRBJ2-3; 9 bases match TRBD2. The length of the CDR3 is 17 residues. Germline-derived CDR1 and CDR2 are SGDLS and YYNGEE. Losses at the gene ends were 1 base for V and 3 bases for J; bases not matched to a gene: 9.

V is TRBV30 and J is TRBJ1-5; D is unclear. Looked up from germline, CDR1 is GTSNPN and CDR2 is SVGIG (reference sequence). The CDR3 loop spans 13 amino acids. The germline V and J ends were trimmed by 1 base and 3 bases, with 7 bases remaining between them. In nucleotides, the CDR3 is TGTGCCTGGAGTGGGGGTGTCAATCAGCCCCAGCATTTT. This encodes CAWSGGVNQPQHF. The complete variable domain, with remaining parts taken from reference TRBV30 and TRBJ1-5, reads SQTIHQWPATLVQPVGSPLSLECTVEGTSNPNLYWYRQAAGRGLQLLFYSVGIGQISSEVPQNLSASRPQDRQFILSSKKLLLSDSGFYLCAWSGGVNQPQHFGDGTRLSIL.

The chain is built from TRBV14 and TRBJ2-6; D assignment may be TRBD1 or TRBD2 (5 bases each). The CDR3 is 17 residues long. The germline gives CDR1 SGHDN, CDR2 FVKESK. Trimming took 3 bases from V and 4 from J, leaving 16 bases between them. CDR3 loop: CASSHWDRSRGANVLTF. In DNA form, the CDR3 reads TGTGCCAGCAGCCATTGGGACCGGTCTCGGGGGGCCAACGTCCTGACTTTC. The full variable domain, completed using reference TRBV14 and TRBJ2-6, is EAGVTQFPSHSVIEKGQTVTLRCDPISGHDNLYWYRRVMGKEIKFLLHFVKESKQDESGMPNNRFLAERTGGTYSTLKVQPAELEDSGVYFCASSHWDRSRGANVLTFGAGSRLTVL.

The chain employs TRBV6-5 and TRBJ1-1; TRBD1 aligns across 7 bases. Germline V gene lookup returns CDR1 MNHEY and CDR2 SVGAGI. The CDR3 totals 14 residues. Unmatched junction bases numbered 2, after V lost 4 bases and J lost 0 bases. CDR3 DNA: TGTGCCAGCAGTTTACAGGGGCTGAACACTGAAGCTTTCTTT. Protein: CASSLQGLNTEAFF.

The chain combines TRBV19 with TRBJ2-1, with a possible D match to TRBD1 (5 bases). V lost 3 bases, J lost 4 bases, and 13 bases lay in between. The CDR3 spans 15 residues. CDR1 LNHDA and CDR2 SQIVND come from the germline V gene (reference sequence). In DNA form, the CDR3 reads TGTGCCAGTAGTATTAGCAGCAGGGCTTACAATGAGCAGTTCTTC. This encodes CASSISSRAYNEQFF.

The V gene is TRBV7-2, the J gene TRBJ2-7; D gene unclear. The V gene's germline CDR1 is SGHTA and CDR2 FQGNSA. V lost 2 bases to trimming and J lost 5 bases, with 10 bases between them. The CDR3 is made up of 13 amino acids. The CDR3 DNA follows: TGTGCCAGCAGCTTACATCAGGAGAACGAGCAGTACTTC. This sequence encodes CASSLHQENEQYF.

This clone was counted a few times. CDR3 sequence (DNA): TGTGCCAGCAGCTTGTTTACTAGTTCCTACGAGCAGTACTTC. Translated: CASSLFTSSYEQYF. The chain is built from TRBV5-4 and TRBJ2-7; possible D gene TRBD2, 5 bases. This CDR3 has 14 residues. Germline CDR1 is SGHNT and CDR2 is YYREEE (reference sequence). V was shortened by 1 base and J by 1 base, with 9 bases between the two germline ends.

This sequence joins TRBV6-5 and TRBJ1-2, with 10 nucleotides matching TRBD1. Germline V CDR1 and CDR2: MNHEY, SVGAGI. J was trimmed by 4 bases and V by 7 bases; bases with no gene match: 9. There are 15 residues in the CDR3. The CDR3 sequence: CASTLGQGFRYGYTF. CDR3 nucleotide sequence: TGTGCCAGCACCCTGGGACAGGGGTTTCGCTATGGCTACACCTTC.

As for this clone: A far bigger clonotype differs at one base, so this is likely a read error. V gene TRBV2 combines with J gene TRBJ1-3; no clear D. The CDR3 consists of 14 residues. Per germline, CDR1 SNHLY and CDR2 FYNNEI. For the CDR3, the DNA is TGTGTCAGCAGTGAGGCGCCGACTGGAAACACCATATATTTT. Protein product: CVSSEAPTGNTIYF.

The chain joins TRBV29-1 to TRBJ2-5; 7 nucleotides match TRBD2. In germline, CDR1 is SQVTM, CDR2 ANQGSEA. The trim removed 4 bases at V and 2 bases at J, leaving 4 bases unmatched. This CDR3 spans 13 amino acids. Written as DNA, the CDR3 is TGCAGCGTTGGGGCTAGCGGACAAGAGACCCAGTACTTC. Its translation is CSVGASGQETQYF.

The rearrangement links TRBV4-2 to TRBJ2-5, with a possible D match to TRBD1 (6 bases). Per germline, CDR1 LGHNA and CDR2 YNFKEQ. CDR3 length: 15 amino acids. Trimming left V 0 bases short and J 7 bases short, with 15 bases between. The CDR3 nucleotides read TGTGCCAGCAGCCAAGATTCGGCGGTAGGGGGGACCCAGTACTTC. This translates into CASSQDSAVGGTQYF.

The chain couples TRBV18 to TRBJ1-1, with D tentatively TRBD1 (6 bases). This CDR3 comprises 13 residues. The V end was cut by 5 bases, the J end by 4 bases, with 11 bases between. CDR1 is KGHSH, CDR2 LQKENI, per germline. CDR3 sequence: CASSTMGATEAFF. CDR3 nucleotides: TGTGCCAGCTCAACCATGGGGGCCACTGAAGCTTTCTTT.

This chain joins TRBV11-2 and TRBJ2-7, with 7 bases matching TRBD1. The CDR3 extends over 15 amino acids. Losses at the gene ends were 1 base for V and 0 bases for J; bases not matched to a gene: 3. Germline-derived CDR1 and CDR2 are SGHAT and FQNNGV. CDR3 loop: CASSLGGQPSYEQYF. Written as DNA, the CDR3 is TGTGCCAGCAGCTTAGGGGGACAGCCCTCCTACGAGCAGTACTTC.

As for this clone: The junction shows a germline mismatch at one end, possibly a read error. The chain employs TRBV10-3 and TRBJ2-3; TRBD1 aligns across 10 bases. This CDR3 has 17 amino acids. Germline V lookup: CDR1 ENHRY, CDR2 SYGVKD. In nucleotides, the CDR3 is TGTGCCATCGGTGAACGCGCGGCCGGGACAGGGGCAGATACGCAGTATTTT. Translating it yields CAIGERAAGTGADTQYF.

The rearrangement joins TRBV4-1 to TRBJ1-1; no clear D. Germline V lookup: CDR1 MGHRA, CDR2 YSYEKL. V was clipped by 3 bases and J by 2 bases, with 7 bases between them. There are 13 residues in the CDR3. The CDR3 coding sequence is TGCGCCAGCAGCCAGGTCGGAAACACTGAAGCTTTCTTT. It translates to CASSQVGNTEAFF.

For this clone: Being one base from a much bigger clone, this may be a read error. Different DNA sequences within this sample yield the same CDR3. The chain is built from TRBV6-1 and TRBJ2-1; perhaps TRBD1 as D (6 bases). The CDR3 is 17 amino acids. Germline CDR1 is MNHNS and CDR2 is SASEGT. This CDR3 is CASSDLGQQGSYNEQFF. CDR3 coding DNA: TGTGCCAGTAGTGATCTTGGACAGCAAGGCTCCTACAATGAGCAGTTCTTC.

The chain joins TRBV15 to TRBJ1-2; TRBD1 is a possible D gene (5 bases). V shed 0 bases and J shed 5 bases, with 10 bases lying between them. From germline, CDR1 is LNHNV and CDR2 YYDKDF (reference sequence). The CDR3 is 14 residues long. The CDR3 coding sequence is TGTGCCACCAGCAGAGAGGAGGGGTGGTATGGCTACACCTTC. This translates into CATSREEGWYGYTF.